This TCR beta chain originates from a study of CD8 T cells in Susac syndrome. With random hexamers, reverse transcription was performed on roughly 0.5 to 1 ug of RNA. Across 54 Vbeta and 13 Jbeta, immunoSEQ multiplex PCR amplified TCR beta CDR3. TCRdb analysed the immunoSEQ multiplex PCR reads with MiXCR anew, one entry per CDR3 protein. The data show about 150,000 distinct CDR3 sequences, about 94% seen once. TCR beta sequencing covered blood CD8+ and CD4+ T cells. The authors negatively isolated CD8+ and CD4+ T cells and FACS-enriched TEMRA cells. The specimen was CD8+ T cells from PBMCs. The TCR was taken from a human donor with multiple sclerosis.

CDR3: CASSVGSGGLRRTQYF. The CDR3, as DNA: TGTGCCAGCAGCGTAGGTAGCGGGGGCCTACGGAGGACGCAGTATTTT. The chain is built from TRBV9 and TRBJ2-3; 9 positions match TRBD2. Losses at the gene ends were 0 bases for V and 9 bases for J; bases not matched to a gene: 11. CDR3 size: 16 residues. Germline CDR1 reads SGDLS; CDR2 reads YYNGEE.